The 6 T cell receptor beta chains below were found in one sample sequenced in a study of shared clonotypes between healthy human individuals. Clones were read by immunoSEQ multiplex PCR, and TCRdb kept only the in-frame ones, dropping some. The data contain around 2.3 million clones, approximately 94% of them singletons. The sample was naive CD4+ T cells sorted from blood. The sample's subset: CD45RA+ positively selected. The receptors derive from a man aged 18 to 29 in good health.

This clone was seen once. V usage is TRBV29-1 and J usage is TRBJ1-2; 9 nucleotides line up with TRBD1. Trimming took 2 bases from V and 5 from J; bases not matched to a gene: 3. Germline V CDR1 and CDR2: SQVTM, ANQGSEA. The CDR3 sequence is 13 residues long. CDR3 sequence: CSVEKGTGYGYTF. The DNA of the CDR3 is TGCAGCGTTGAAAAGGGGACAGGGTATGGCTACACCTTC. The whole variable domain, remainder taken from reference TRBV29-1 and TRBJ1-2, is SAVISQKPSRDICQRGTSLTIQCQVDSQVTMMFWYRQQPGQSLTLIATANQGSEATYESGFVIDKFPISRPNLTFSTLTVSNMSPEDSSIYLCSVEKGTGYGYTFGSGTRLTVV.

This clone has just a few counts. This specimen includes other DNA sequences encoding the same CDR3. The CDR3 sequence: CASSLDPSSYNEQFF. DNA of the CDR3: TGCGCCAGCAGCTTGGACCCGAGCTCCTACAATGAGCAGTTCTTC. The chain carries TRBV5-1 and TRBJ2-1; D is undetermined. CDR1 and CDR2 (germline): SGHRS, YFSETQ. The V end was cut by 0 bases, the J end by 0 bases, with 7 bases between. The CDR3 runs to 15 residues.

The chain is built from TRBV20-1 and TRBJ2-7, with a tentative D call TRBD2 (5 bases). The ends were cut back, 2 bases at V and 7 bases at J, with 6 bases in the middle. This CDR3 has 10 amino acids. Per the germline V gene, CDR1 is DFQATT and CDR2 is SNEGSKA (reference sequence). The CDR3 nucleotides read TGCAGTGCTAGATGGGAGGAGCAGTACTTC. Translating gives CSARWEEQYF.

This rearrangement joins TRBV6-5 to TRBJ1-3; D is unresolved. V lost 6 bases and J 8 bases, leaving 14 bases between the germline ends. The CDR3 totals 13 residues. Germline CDR1 and CDR2: MNHEY and SVGAGI. In DNA, the CDR3 is TGTGCCAGCAGCCTACGCGGGGTAGACACCATATATTTT. Residues: CASSLRGVDTIYF.

This chain connects TRBV6-5 to TRBJ1-1, with TRBD1 matching 10 bases. Trimming cost V 6 bases and J 4 bases; bases outside gene matches: 8. The germline gives CDR1 MNHEY, CDR2 SVGAGI. The CDR3 runs 15 residues. The CDR3 nucleotides are TGTGCCAGCAGACGGGACAGGGGAGGGGGCACTGAAGCTTTCTTT. Translating it yields CASRRDRGGGTEAFF.

The rearrangement joins TRBV6-1 to TRBJ1-1; TRBD1 aligns across 7 bases. Germline V gives CDR1 MNHNS, CDR2 SASEGT. J gave up 0 bases and V 3 bases, and 7 bases lay outside the gene matches. The CDR3 consists of 16 residues. The CDR3 is CASSDPQGSLNTEAFF. Here the CDR3 DNA reads TGTGCCAGCAGTGACCCACAGGGGAGCCTGAACACTGAAGCTTTCTTT.